This T cell receptor beta chain is from a study of cytomegalovirus exposure and HLA in healthy donors. This clone has just a few counts. The PCR had 60 Vbeta and 13 Jbeta primers. The assay was immunoSEQ multiplex PCR, and TCRdb's table has in-frame clones only and misses some. In the table there are about 91,000 clones, 78% of which are singletons. The CDR3 totals 13 residues. Per germline, CDR1 WSHSY and CDR2 SAAADI. Trimming took 7 bases from V and 2 from J, leaving 11 bases between them. The genes are TRBV10-2 and TRBJ1-1; a possible D gene is TRBD1 (6 bases). This clonotype was sampled from a male donor in good health and CMV-seropositive. What was sequenced was PBMCs. CDR3 nucleotide sequence: TGCGCCAGCAATCTACAGGGTAACACTGAAGCTTTCTTT. This sequence encodes CASNLQGNTEAFF.